Listed below are T cell receptor beta chains from one sample, sequenced in a study of cytomegalovirus exposure and HLA in healthy donors. Sequencing used immunoSEQ multiplex PCR; TCRdb keeps in-frame clones, though not all of them. The table has about 200,000 clones, around four fifths seen once. Sample: PBMCs. The receptors originated from a woman between 18 and 30 years old in good health and CMV-seronegative. The CDR3 runs from the conserved cysteine through the conserved F or W.

j_gene: TRBJ1-5; v_gene: TRBV6-1; CDR3aa: CASNPAGASPPQHF
j_gene: TRBJ1-5; v_gene: TRBV30; CDR3aa: CAWSVGLYSNQPQHF
j_gene: TRBJ1-2; v_gene: TRBV6-5; CDR3aa: CASSLRDSTLYGYTF
j_gene: TRBJ2-2; v_gene: TRBV5-1; CDR3aa: CASTRGDANTGELFF
j_gene: TRBJ2-1; v_gene: TRBV2; CDR3aa: CASTLTSGSLNEQFF
j_gene: TRBJ1-3; v_gene: TRBV5-1; CDR3aa: CASSLAYRGSGNTIYF
j_gene: TRBJ2-7; v_gene: TRBV11-2; CDR3aa: CASSFVLQEYEQYF
j_gene: TRBJ2-2; v_gene: TRBV27; CDR3aa: CASSLLGNSNTGELFF
j_gene: TRBJ1-1; v_gene: TRBV29-1; CDR3aa: CSVGRGEGFEAFF
j_gene: TRBJ2-7; v_gene: TRBV29-1; CDR3aa: CSVRTGAPEQYF
j_gene: TRBJ2-3; v_gene: TRBV30; CDR3aa: CAWRAGGDTQYF
j_gene: TRBJ2-7; v_gene: TRBV27; CDR3aa: CASSSGQGDHEQYF
j_gene: TRBJ1-6; v_gene: TRBV10-3; CDR3aa: CAISPLDRDSYNSPLHF
j_gene: TRBJ2-2; v_gene: TRBV2; CDR3aa: CASNQAGVVTGELFF
j_gene: TRBJ1-1; v_gene: TRBV14; CDR3aa: CASSLSGQGGTEAFF
j_gene: TRBJ2-7; v_gene: TRBV6-5; CDR3aa: CASSYRLQGGEQYF
j_gene: TRBJ1-2; v_gene: TRBV11-2; CDR3aa: CASSFRGPDGYTF
j_gene: TRBJ2-3; v_gene: TRBV28; CDR3aa: CASSTLSGGSGTQYF
j_gene: TRBJ2-7; v_gene: TRBV2; CDR3aa: CASSEDRFAEQYF
j_gene: TRBJ2-7; v_gene: TRBV11-2; CDR3aa: CASSLTYGLYEQYF